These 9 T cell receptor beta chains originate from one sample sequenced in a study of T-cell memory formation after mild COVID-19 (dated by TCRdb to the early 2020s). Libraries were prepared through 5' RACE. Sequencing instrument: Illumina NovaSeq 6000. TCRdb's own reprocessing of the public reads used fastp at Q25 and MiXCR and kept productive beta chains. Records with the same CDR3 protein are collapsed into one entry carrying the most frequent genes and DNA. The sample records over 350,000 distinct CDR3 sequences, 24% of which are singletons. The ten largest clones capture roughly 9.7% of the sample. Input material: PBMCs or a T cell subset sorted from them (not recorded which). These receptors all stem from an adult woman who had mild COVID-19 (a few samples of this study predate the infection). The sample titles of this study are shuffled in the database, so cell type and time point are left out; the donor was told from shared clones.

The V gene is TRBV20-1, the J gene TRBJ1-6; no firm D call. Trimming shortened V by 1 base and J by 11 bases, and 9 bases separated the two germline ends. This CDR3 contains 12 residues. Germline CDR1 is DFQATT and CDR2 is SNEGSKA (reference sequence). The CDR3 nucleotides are TGCAGTGCTAGAGGGGAGGCGACACCCCTCCACTTT. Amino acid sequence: CSARGEATPLHF.

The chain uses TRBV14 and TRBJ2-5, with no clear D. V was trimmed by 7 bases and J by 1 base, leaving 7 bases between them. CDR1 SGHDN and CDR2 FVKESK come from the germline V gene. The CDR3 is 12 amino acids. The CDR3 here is CASKPAQETQYF. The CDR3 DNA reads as TGTGCCAGCAAACCAGCCCAAGAGACCCAGTACTTC.

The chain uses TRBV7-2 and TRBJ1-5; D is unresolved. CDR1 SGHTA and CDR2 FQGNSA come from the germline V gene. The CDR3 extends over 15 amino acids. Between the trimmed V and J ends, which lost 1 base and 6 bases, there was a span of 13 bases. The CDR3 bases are TGTGCCAGCAGCTTAGGTGGGCTAAGGAGTCAGCCCCAGCATTTT. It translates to CASSLGGLRSQPQHF.

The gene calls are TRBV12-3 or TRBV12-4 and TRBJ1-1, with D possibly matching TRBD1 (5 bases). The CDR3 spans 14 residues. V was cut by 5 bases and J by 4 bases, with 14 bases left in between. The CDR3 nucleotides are TGTGCCAGCAGTGAAATTCTGGGGGGCACTGAAGCTTTCTTT. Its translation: CASSEILGGTEAFF.

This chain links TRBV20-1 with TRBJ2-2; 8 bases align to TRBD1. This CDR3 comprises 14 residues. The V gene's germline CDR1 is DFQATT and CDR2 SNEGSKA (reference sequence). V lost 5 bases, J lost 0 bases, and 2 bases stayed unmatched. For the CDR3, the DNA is TGCAGTGCTCGGGACAGGACGAACACCGGGGAGCTGTTTTTT. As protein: CSARDRTNTGELFF.

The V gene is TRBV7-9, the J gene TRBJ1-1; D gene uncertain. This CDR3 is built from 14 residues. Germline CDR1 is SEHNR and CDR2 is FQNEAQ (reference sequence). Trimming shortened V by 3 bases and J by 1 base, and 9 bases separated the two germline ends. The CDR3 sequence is CASSFRIQNTEAFF. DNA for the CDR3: TGTGCCAGCAGCTTTCGAATACAGAACACTGAAGCTTTCTTT.

The CDR3 reads CASSLSRSDTQYF. CDR3 DNA sequence: TGTGCCAGCAGTTTATCTAGGTCAGATACGCAGTATTTT. The gene calls are TRBV12-3 or TRBV12-4 and TRBJ2-3; D gene ambiguous. The CDR3 is 13 amino acids. V was clipped by 2 bases and J by 4 bases, with 7 bases between them.

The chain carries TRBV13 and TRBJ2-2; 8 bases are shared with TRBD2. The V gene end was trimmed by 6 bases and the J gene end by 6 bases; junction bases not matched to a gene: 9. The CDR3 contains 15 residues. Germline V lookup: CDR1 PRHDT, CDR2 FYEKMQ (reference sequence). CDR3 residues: CASSSGLARAGELFF. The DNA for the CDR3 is TGTGCCAGCAGTTCCGGACTAGCCAGAGCCGGGGAGCTGTTTTTT.

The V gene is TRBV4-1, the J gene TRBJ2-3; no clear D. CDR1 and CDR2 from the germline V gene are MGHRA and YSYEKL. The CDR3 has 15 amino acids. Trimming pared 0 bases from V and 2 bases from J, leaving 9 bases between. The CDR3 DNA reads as TGCGCCAGCAGCCAAGATGGCACGTCCACAGATACGCAGTATTTT. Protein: CASSQDGTSTDTQYF.